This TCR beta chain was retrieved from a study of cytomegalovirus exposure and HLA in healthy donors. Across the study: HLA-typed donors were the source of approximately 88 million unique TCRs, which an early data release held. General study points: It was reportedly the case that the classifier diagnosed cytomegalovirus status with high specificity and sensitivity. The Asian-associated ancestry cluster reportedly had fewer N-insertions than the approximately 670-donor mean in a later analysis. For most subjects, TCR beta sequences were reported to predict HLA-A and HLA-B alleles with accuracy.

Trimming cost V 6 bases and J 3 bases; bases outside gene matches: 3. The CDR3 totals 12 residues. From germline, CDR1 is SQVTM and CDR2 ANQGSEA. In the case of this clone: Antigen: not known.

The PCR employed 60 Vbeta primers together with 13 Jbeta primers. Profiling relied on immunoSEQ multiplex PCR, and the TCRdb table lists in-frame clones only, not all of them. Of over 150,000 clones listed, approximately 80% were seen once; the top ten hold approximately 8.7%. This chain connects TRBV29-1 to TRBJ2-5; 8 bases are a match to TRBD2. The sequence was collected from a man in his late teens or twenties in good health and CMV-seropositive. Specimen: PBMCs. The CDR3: CSVGRAEETQYF. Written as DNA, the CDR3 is TGCAGCGTCGGGAGGGCGGAAGAGACCCAGTACTTC.